This T cell receptor (beta chain) was recorded in a study of blood T cell repertoires in COVID-19. Background on the study: PBMCs, B-cell-depleted T cells, or T cells provided the cDNA or gDNA that made up the material.

The V gene end was trimmed by 5 bases and the J gene end by 3 bases; junction bases not matched to a gene: 5. CDR1 is LNHNV, CDR2 YYDKDF, per germline (reference sequence). The CDR3 is 15 amino acids. This clone was found once. The assay was immunoSEQ multiplex PCR, and TCRdb's table has in-frame clones only and misses some. The sample carries about 380,000 clones, 88% recorded once. Assignment of participants to cohorts was predicated upon participant-reported clinical history. Recovered Cohort 3 donors showed two negative PCRs, clearance, or symptom resolution. This TCR was recovered from a young woman who had recovered from COVID-19. Sequencing was done on a sample of PBMCs or T cells enriched from blood (not recorded which). The chain carries TRBV15 and TRBJ1-5; the match to TRBD1 covers 9 bases. The CDR3 reads CATSQDRGVNQPQHF. CDR3 coding DNA: TGTGCCACCAGCCAAGACAGGGGGGTCAATCAGCCCCAGCATTTT.